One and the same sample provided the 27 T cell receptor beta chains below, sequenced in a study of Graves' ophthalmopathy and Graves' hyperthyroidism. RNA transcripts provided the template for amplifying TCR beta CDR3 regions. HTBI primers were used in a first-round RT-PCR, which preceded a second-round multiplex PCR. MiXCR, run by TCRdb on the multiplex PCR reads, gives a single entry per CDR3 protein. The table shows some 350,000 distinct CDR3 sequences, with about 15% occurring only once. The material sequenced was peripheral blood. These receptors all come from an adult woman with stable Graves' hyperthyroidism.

This chain's CDR3 is CASSNPDANTGELFF. The CDR3 coding sequence is TGTGCCAGTAGTAATCCCGACGCGAACACCGGGGAGCTGTTTTTT. The chain is built from TRBV19 and TRBJ2-2; D is uncertain. V lost 4 bases and J lost 0, with 9 bases in between. The V gene's germline CDR1 is LNHDA and CDR2 SQIVND (reference sequence). The CDR3 is 15 amino acids.

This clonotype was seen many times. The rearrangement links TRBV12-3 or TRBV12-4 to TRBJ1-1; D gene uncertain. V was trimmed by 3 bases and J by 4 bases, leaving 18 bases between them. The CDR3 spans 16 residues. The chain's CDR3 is CASSFLGLFSRTEAFF. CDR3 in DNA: TGTGCCAGCAGTTTCTTAGGGCTTTTCTCCCGCACTGAAGCTTTCTTT.

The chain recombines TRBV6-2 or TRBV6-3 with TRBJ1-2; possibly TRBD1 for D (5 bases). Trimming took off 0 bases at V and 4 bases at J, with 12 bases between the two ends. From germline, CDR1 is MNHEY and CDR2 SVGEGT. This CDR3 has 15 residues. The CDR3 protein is CASSYSSDSIYGYTF. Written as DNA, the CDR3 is TGTGCCAGCAGTTACTCGTCCGACAGCATCTATGGCTACACCTTC.

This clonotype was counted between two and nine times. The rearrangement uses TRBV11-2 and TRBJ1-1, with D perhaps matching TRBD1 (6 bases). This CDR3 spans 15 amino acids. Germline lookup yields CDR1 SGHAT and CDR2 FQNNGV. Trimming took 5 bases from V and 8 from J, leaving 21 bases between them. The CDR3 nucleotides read TGTGCCAGCAGCCCCACACGAGGGGGGTTAGGAGAAGCTTTCTTT. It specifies CASSPTRGGLGEAFF.

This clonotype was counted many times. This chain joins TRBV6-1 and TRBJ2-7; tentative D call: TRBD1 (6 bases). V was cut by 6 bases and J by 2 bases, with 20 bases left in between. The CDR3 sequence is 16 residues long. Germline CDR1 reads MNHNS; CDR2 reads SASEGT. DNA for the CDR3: TGTGCCAGCAGCACAGGGACCCTCCCTGGTCCCTACGAGCAGTACTTC. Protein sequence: CASSTGTLPGPYEQYF.

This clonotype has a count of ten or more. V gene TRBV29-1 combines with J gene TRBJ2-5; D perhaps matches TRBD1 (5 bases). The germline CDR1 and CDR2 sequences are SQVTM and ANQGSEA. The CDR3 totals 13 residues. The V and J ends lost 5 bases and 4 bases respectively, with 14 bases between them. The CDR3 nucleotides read TGCAGCGTTAAATCAGGGTGGGGAGAGACCCAGTACTTC. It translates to CSVKSGWGETQYF.

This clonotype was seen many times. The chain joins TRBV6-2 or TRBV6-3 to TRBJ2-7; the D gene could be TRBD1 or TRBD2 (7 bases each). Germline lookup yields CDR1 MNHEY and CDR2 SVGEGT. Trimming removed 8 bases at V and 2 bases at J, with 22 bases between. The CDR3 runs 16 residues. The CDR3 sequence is CASRWTGQRDAYEQYF. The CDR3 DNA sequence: TGTGCCAGCCGGTGGACGGGACAGCGGGACGCCTACGAGCAGTACTTC.

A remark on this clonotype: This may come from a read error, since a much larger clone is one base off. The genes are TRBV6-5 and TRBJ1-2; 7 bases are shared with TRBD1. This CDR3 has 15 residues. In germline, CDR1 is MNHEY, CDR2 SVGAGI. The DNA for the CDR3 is TGTGCCATCAGTTACCGGGACAGACACAACTATGGCTACACCTTC. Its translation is CAISYRDRHNYGYTF.

DNA of the CDR3: TGCAGCGTTGGAGGGGGGCAGGGGGTGAACACTGAAGCTTTCTTT. Protein product: CSVGGGQGVNTEAFF. The V call is TRBV29-1, the J call TRBJ1-1, with TRBD1 matching over 7 bases. The CDR3 runs 15 residues. CDR1 and CDR2 from the germline V gene are SQVTM and ANQGSEA. Germline trimming cut 4 bases from V and 0 bases from J; bases unmatched to any gene: 8.

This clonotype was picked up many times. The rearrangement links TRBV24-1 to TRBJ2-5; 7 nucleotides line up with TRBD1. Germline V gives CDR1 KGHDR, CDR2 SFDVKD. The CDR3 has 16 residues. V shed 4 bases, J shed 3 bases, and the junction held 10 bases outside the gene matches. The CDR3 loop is CATSDPPRQGEETQYF. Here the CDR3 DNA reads TGTGCCACCAGTGACCCGCCCCGACAGGGAGAAGAGACCCAGTACTTC.

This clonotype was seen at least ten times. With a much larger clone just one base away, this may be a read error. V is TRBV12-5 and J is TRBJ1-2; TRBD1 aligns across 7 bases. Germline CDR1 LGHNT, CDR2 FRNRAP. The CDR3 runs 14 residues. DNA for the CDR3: TGTGCTAGTGGCCACGGACAGGAGAACTATGGCTACGCCTTC. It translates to CASGHGQENYGYAF.

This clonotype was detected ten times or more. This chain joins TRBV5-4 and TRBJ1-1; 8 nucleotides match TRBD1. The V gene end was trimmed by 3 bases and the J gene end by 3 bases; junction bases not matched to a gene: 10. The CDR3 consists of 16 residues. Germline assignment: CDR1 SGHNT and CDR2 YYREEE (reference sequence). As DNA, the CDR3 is TGTGCCAGCAGCTCCGGACAGGGAGGTGGGCACACTGAAGCTTTCTTT. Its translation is CASSSGQGGGHTEAFF. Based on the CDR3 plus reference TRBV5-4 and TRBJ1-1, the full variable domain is ETGVTQSPTHLIKTRGQQVTLRCSSQSGHNTVSWYQQALGQGPQFIFQYYREEENGRGNFPPRFSGLQFPNYSSELNVNALELDDSALYLCASSSGQGGGHTEAFFGQGTRLTVV.

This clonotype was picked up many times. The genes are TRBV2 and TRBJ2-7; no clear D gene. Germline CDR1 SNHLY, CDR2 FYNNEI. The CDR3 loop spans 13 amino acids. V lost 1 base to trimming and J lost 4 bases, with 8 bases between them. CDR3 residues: CASSEEVPYEQYF. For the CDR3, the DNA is TGTGCCAGCAGTGAAGAAGTACCTTACGAGCAGTACTTC.

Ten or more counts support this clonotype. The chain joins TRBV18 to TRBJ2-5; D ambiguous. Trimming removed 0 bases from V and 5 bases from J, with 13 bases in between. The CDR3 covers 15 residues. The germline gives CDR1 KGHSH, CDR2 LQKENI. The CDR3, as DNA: TGTGCCAGCTCACCACCGTCGATCGACGGGGAGACCCAGTACTTC. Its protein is CASSPPSIDGETQYF.

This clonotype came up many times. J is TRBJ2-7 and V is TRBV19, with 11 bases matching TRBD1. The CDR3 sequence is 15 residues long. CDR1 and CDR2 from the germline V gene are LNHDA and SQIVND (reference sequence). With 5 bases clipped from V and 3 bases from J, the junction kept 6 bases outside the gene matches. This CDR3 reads CASSRPGQGVYEQYF. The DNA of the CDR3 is TGTGCCAGTAGTCGACCGGGACAGGGGGTCTACGAGCAGTACTTC.

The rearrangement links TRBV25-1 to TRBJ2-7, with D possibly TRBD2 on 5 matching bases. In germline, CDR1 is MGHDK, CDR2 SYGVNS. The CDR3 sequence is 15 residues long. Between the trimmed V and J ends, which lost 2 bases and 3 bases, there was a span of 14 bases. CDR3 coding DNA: TGTGCCAGCAGTGAACCAGGCAGCGGTATCTACGAGCAGTACTTC. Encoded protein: CASSEPGSGIYEQYF.

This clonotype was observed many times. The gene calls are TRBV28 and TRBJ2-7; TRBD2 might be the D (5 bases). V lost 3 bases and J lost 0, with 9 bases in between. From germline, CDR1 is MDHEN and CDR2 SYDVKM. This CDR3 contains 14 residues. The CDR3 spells CASSFRGNSYEQYF. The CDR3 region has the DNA TGTGCCAGCAGTTTCCGGGGAAACTCCTACGAGCAGTACTTC.

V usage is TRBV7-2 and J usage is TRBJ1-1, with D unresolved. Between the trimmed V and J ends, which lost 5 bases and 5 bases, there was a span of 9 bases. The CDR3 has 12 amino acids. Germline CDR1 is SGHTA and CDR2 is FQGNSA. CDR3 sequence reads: CASSPPWTEAFF. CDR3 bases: TGTGCCAGCAGCCCCCCTTGGACTGAAGCTTTCTTT.

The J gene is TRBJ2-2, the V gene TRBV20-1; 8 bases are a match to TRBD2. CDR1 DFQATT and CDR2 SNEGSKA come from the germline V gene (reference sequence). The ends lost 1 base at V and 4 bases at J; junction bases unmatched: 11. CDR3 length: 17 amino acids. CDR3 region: CSARGPGAGGFTGELFF. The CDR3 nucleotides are TGCAGTGCTAGAGGGCCCGGTGCGGGAGGATTCACCGGGGAGCTGTTTTTT.

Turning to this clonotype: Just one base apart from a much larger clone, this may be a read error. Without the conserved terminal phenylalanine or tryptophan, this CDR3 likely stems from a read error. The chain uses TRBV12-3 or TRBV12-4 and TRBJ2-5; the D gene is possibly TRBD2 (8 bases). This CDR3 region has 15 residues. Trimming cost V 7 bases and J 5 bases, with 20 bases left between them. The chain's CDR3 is CASTHGTRGRETQYS. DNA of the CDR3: TGTGCCAGCACTCACGGGACTAGGGGGCGGGAGACCCAGTACTCC.

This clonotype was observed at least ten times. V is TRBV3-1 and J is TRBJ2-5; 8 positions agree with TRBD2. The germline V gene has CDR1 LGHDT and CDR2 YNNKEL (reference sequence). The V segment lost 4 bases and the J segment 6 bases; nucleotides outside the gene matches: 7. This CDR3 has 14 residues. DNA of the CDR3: TGTGCCAGCAGCCCCAAGACTAGCGTGCAGACCCAGTACTTC. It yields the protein CASSPKTSVQTQYF.

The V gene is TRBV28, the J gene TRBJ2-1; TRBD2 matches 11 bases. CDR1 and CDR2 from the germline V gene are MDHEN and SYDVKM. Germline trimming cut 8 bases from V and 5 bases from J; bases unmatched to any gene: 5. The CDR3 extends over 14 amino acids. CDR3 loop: CASRLAGSDNEQFF. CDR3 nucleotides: TGTGCCAGCCGACTAGCGGGATCGGACAATGAGCAGTTCTTC.

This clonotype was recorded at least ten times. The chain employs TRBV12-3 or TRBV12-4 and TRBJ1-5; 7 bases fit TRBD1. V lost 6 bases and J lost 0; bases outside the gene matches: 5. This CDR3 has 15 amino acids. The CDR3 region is CASRETGSSNQPQHF. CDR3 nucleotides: TGTGCCAGCAGAGAGACAGGGTCTAGCAATCAGCCCCAGCATTTT.

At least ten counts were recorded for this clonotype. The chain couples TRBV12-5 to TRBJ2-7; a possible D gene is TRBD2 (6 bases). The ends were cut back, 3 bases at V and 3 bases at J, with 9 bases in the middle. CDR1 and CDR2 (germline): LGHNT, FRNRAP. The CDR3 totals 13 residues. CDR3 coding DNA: TGTGCTAGTGGTTTCGTGGGACTCTACGAGCAGTACTTC. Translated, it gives CASGFVGLYEQYF.

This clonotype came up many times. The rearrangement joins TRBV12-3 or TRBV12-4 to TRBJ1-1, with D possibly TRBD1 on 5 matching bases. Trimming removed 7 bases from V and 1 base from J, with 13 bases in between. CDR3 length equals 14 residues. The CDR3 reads CASIRDGSNTEAFF. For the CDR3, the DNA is TGTGCCAGCATCCGGGACGGATCGAACACTGAAGCTTTCTTT.

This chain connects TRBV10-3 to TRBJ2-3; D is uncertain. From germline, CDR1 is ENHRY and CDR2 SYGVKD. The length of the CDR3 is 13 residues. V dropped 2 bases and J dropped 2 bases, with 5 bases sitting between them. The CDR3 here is CAISEVYTDTQYF. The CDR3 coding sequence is TGTGCCATCAGTGAGGTCTACACAGATACGCAGTATTTT.

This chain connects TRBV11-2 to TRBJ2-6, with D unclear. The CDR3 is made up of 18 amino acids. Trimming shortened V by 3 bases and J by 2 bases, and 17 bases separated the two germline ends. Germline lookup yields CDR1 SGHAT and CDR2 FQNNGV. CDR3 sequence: CASSFWKGYRTGANVLTF. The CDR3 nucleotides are TGTGCCAGCAGCTTCTGGAAGGGATATAGGACTGGGGCCAACGTCCTGACTTTC.